This TCR beta chain was captured by sequencing in a study of graft-versus-host responses after intestinal transplantation. Profiling relied on immunoSEQ multiplex PCR, and the TCRdb table lists in-frame clones only, not all of them. The table lists more than 65,000 clones, 85% to 95% of them singletons. This clone was seen just once. What it binds is unknown. Germline CDR1 and CDR2: SGHAT and FQNNGV. The CDR3 is 15 amino acids. After removal of 1 base from V and 1 base from J, the junction contained 0 bases not matched to a gene. J is TRBJ2-3 and V is TRBV11-2, with TRBD1 matching 9 bases. Sample: unstimulated CD8+ T cells sorted from spleen or lymph node cells, taken before transplant. The source is a human donor who was the organ donor for an intestinal transplant. The CDR3 region has the DNA TGTGCCAGCAGCTTAGGGACAGGGGGCACAGATACGCAGTATTTT. It codes for CASSLGTGGTDTQYF. Looking up the rest from reference TRBV11-2 and TRBJ2-3 gives the full variable domain: EAGVAQSPRYKIIEKRQSVAFWCNPISGHATLYWYQQILGQGPKLLIQFQNNGVVDDSQLPKDRFSAERLKGVDSTLKIQPAKLEDSAVYLCASSLGTGGTDTQYFGPGTRLTVL.